The 12 T cell receptor beta chains reported below all come from one sample, sequenced in a study of shared clonotypes between healthy human individuals. Produced via immunoSEQ multiplex PCR; TCRdb's table is partial and in-frame only. Found here are hundreds of thousands of clones, roughly 96% of them singletons; the top ten hold about 0.11%. Naive CD8 cells comprised CD45RO-negative, CCR7-positively selected cells, excluding terminally differentiated effector memory CD45RA+ cells. Sample: naive CD8+ T cells sorted from blood. The source of these receptors is a young woman in good health.

J is TRBJ2-5 and V is TRBV7-2; D remains ambiguous. In germline, CDR1 is SGHTA, CDR2 FQGNSA. The length of the CDR3 is 16 residues. V shed 1 base and J shed 4 bases, with 16 bases lying between them. CDR3 nucleotide sequence: TGTGCCAGCAGCTTAGGGATGGCGTCTCGGCGAGAGACCCAGTACTTC. It yields the protein CASSLGMASRRETQYF.

V and J are TRBV6-9 and TRBJ1-3, with TRBD1 matching over 11 bases. V was pared by 4 bases and J by 3 bases, with 14 bases of the junction left unmatched. CDR1 is MNHGY and CDR2 is SVAAGI in the germline V gene. The CDR3 has 19 residues. In DNA, the CDR3 is TGTGCCAGCAGTTGCCATTCCGGGACAGGGGGTCTATTTGGAAACACCATATATTTT. It is translated as CASSCHSGTGGLFGNTIYF.

The sample holds one count of this clone. This sequence joins TRBV7-6 and TRBJ2-5, with D perhaps TRBD1 (7 bases). Looked up from germline, CDR1 is SGHVS and CDR2 is FNYEAQ. Trimming left V 5 bases short and J 5 bases short, with 18 bases between. The CDR3 covers 15 residues. CDR3 loop: CASSPRQGGEETQYF. DNA for the CDR3: TGTGCCAGCAGCCCGCGACAGGGAGGAGAGGAGACCCAGTACTTC.

V gene TRBV11-2 combines with J gene TRBJ2-7; D possibly matches TRBD1 or TRBD2 (6 bases each). V shed 5 bases and J shed 7 bases, with 15 bases lying between them. Per the germline V gene, CDR1 is SGHAT and CDR2 is FQNNGV. This CDR3 contains 13 residues. Here the CDR3 reads CASSVGGRREQYF. The CDR3 DNA reads as TGTGCCAGCAGCGTGGGGGGCCGTCGGGAGCAGTACTTC.

This clone was observed a handful of times. This chain links TRBV19 with TRBJ1-3; D uncertain. Germline-derived CDR1 and CDR2 are LNHDA and SQIVND (reference sequence). The CDR3 has 15 residues. V was trimmed by 7 bases and J by 0 bases, leaving 13 bases between them. DNA of the CDR3: TGTGCCAGTATTGAACACTTCCACTCTGGAAACACCATATATTTT. Translating it yields CASIEHFHSGNTIYF.

The gene calls are TRBV4-2 and TRBJ2-7, with 7 bases matching TRBD2. Germline V gives CDR1 LGHNA, CDR2 YNFKEQ. The CDR3 sequence is 17 residues long. With V trimmed by 4 bases and J by 5 bases, 17 bases remained unmatched. The CDR3: CASSLEVPGLTGHEQYF. The CDR3 DNA reads as TGTGCCAGCAGCCTGGAAGTACCGGGACTAACGGGGCACGAGCAGTACTTC.

The rearrangement joins TRBV7-8 to TRBJ2-7; 8 bases are a match to TRBD2. With 5 bases clipped from V and 3 bases from J, the junction kept 12 bases outside the gene matches. The CDR3 runs to 16 residues. Germline loops: CDR1 SGHVS, CDR2 FQNEAQ. The CDR3 region is CASSTRGRREDYEQYF. Here the CDR3 DNA reads TGTGCCAGCAGCACCCGCGGGAGGCGGGAGGACTACGAGCAGTACTTC.

V and J are TRBV19 and TRBJ1-1, with TRBD1 as a possible D gene (6 bases). Germline CDR1 and CDR2: LNHDA and SQIVND (reference sequence). The length of the CDR3 is 14 residues. Trimming stripped 7 bases from V and 3 bases from J, with 15 bases between. The CDR3 region has the DNA TGTGCCAGTACTATTACAGGGAGCTACACTGAAGCTTTCTTT. Its protein product is CASTITGSYTEAFF.

This chain joins TRBV7-8 and TRBJ1-4; D call uncertain. This CDR3 comprises 15 residues. The V gene's germline CDR1 is SGHVS and CDR2 FQNEAQ. V was pared by 4 bases and J by 4 bases, with 13 bases between. The CDR3 bases are TGTGCCAGCAGCTCCCAAACCGTCCTTAATGAAAAACTGTTTTTT. It specifies CASSSQTVLNEKLFF.

The V gene is TRBV5-1, the J gene TRBJ2-1, with 11 nucleotides matching TRBD2. The CDR3 has 15 amino acids. Unmatched junction bases numbered 11, after V lost 6 bases and J lost 9 bases. Germline loops: CDR1 SGHRS, CDR2 YFSETQ. As DNA, the CDR3 is TGCGCCAGCACCGCGGGGGCTAGCGGGAGGCCTGAGCAGTTCTTC. It translates to CASTAGASGRPEQFF.

The chain links TRBV4-1 to TRBJ2-3; D is uncertain. Trimming removed 6 bases from V and 0 bases from J, with 16 bases in between. Germline V gene sequence: CDR1 MGHRA, CDR2 YSYEKL. The length of the CDR3 is 16 residues. CDR3 in DNA: TGCGCCAGCAGTAGTCGGGCGCTCCTTAGCACAGATACGCAGTATTTT. Translating gives CASSSRALLSTDTQYF.

This chain links TRBV5-1 with TRBJ2-2; 9 positions match TRBD1. The germline V gene has CDR1 SGHRS and CDR2 YFSETQ. The CDR3 is made up of 15 amino acids. J gave up 2 bases and V 4 bases, and 3 bases lay outside the gene matches. The CDR3: CASSRDRENTGELFF. The CDR3 DNA reads TGCGCCAGCAGCCGGGACAGGGAAAACACCGGGGAGCTGTTTTTT.